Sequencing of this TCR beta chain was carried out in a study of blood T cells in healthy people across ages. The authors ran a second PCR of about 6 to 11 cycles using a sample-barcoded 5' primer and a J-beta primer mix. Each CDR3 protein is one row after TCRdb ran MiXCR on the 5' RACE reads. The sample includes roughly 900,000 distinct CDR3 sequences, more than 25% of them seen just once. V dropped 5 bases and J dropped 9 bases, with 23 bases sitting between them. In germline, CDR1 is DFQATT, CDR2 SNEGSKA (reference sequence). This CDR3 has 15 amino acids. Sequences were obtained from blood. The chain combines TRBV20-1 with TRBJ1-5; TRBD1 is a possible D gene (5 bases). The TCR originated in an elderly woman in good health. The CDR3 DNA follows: TGCAGTGCTTGGGGCCCGGACAAGGGTTTGTGGCCCCAGCATTTT. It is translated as CSAWGPDKGLWPQHF.